This section outlines one TCR beta chain sequence together with its context. The sample is drawn from a study of blood T cell repertoires in COVID-19. Study-level background: Some COVID-19 samples were acute and others convalescent; all came from the United States, Italy and Spain. PBMCs, B-cell-depleted T cells, or T cells were the source of the cDNA or gDNA that made up the material.

This table comes from immunoSEQ multiplex PCR, and its TCRdb copy is limited to in-frame clones, with some not included. Of 100,000 or so clones listed, more than 90% were seen once; the top ten hold approximately 4.2%. Sequenced: peripheral blood. This clonotype was obtained from a human donor with active COVID-19. The donor label of this sample is uncertain.

The CDR3 DNA reads as TGTGCCAGCAGCGCGAGGGGGGGACTAGGTGTTTCTACAGATACGCAGTATTTT. Translating gives CASSARGGLGVSTDTQYF. This chain joins TRBV9 and TRBJ2-3; 8 bases align to TRBD2. The CDR3 loop spans 18 amino acids. The V and J ends lost 3 bases and 3 bases, in that order; junction bases with no gene match: 15. Germline assignment: CDR1 SGDLS and CDR2 YYNGEE. The whole variable domain, remainder taken from reference TRBV9 and TRBJ2-3, is DSGVTQTPKHLITATGQRVTLRCSPRSGDLSVYWYQQSLDQGLQFLIQYYNGEERAKGNILERFSAQQFPDLHSELNLSSLELGDSALYFCASSARGGLGVSTDTQYFGPGTRLTVL.